The clone carrying this T cell receptor beta chain was observed a few times. The antigen remains unidentified. This specimen comes from a study of OX40 agonist ivuxolimab in advanced cancers. Germline-derived CDR1 and CDR2 are KGHSH and LQKENI. The CDR3 totals 15 residues. Trimming cost V 3 bases and J 1 base, with 13 bases left between them. Profiled with immunoSEQ multiplex PCR; TCRdb holds only in-frame clones, not every one. The top ten clones hold 0.27% of a sample with roughly 67,000 clones, about 88% of them seen once. General study results and limits: The antigens recognized by the expanded peripheral T cells, that is their antigen specificity, were not determined.

This TCR was recovered from an adult with an advanced solid tumor such as melanoma, head and neck, liver or kidney cancer. The rearrangement links TRBV18 to TRBJ2-7; the D gene is possibly TRBD1 (5 bases). This material consisted of CD4+ or CD8+ T cells sorted from blood, taken in a trial of the OX40 agonist ivuxolimab. The CDR3 DNA follows: TGTGCCAGCTCACCTGGGGCAGGTGTTTCCTACGAGCAGTACTTC. It translates to CASSPGAGVSYEQYF.